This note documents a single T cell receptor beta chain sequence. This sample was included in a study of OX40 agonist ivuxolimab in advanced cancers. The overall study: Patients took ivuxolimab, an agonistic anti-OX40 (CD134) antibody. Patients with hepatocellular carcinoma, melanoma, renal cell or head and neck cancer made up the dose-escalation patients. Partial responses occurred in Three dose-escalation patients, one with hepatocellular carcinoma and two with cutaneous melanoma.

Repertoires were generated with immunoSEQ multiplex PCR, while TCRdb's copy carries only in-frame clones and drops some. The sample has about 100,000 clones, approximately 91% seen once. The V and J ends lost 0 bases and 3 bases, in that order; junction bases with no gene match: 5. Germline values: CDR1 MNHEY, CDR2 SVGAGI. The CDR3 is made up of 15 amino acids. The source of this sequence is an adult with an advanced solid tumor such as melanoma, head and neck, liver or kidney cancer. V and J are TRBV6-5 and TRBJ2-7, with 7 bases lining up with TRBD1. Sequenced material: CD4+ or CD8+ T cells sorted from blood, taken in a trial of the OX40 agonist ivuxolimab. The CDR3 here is CASSYSRGHGYEQYF. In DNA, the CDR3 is TGTGCCAGCAGTTACTCGAGGGGGCATGGCTACGAGCAGTACTTC.